This paragraph covers one T cell receptor (beta chain) sequence. Its specificity is unknown. TCRdb called the reads again in MiXCR, with one record for every CDR3 protein. The table has hundreds of thousands of distinct CDR3 sequences, roughly 30% seen once. The record originates from a study of T cell repertoires in cytomegalovirus infection. This CDR3 comprises 14 residues. The trim removed 6 bases at V and 3 bases at J, leaving 3 bases unmatched. Germline V gene sequence: CDR1 MNHEY, CDR2 SVGEGT. Sequenced material: cultured CD8+ T cells from PBMCs, taken from culture after CMV antigen stimulation. J is TRBJ1-4 and V is TRBV6-2 or TRBV6-3, with 8 bases fitting TRBD1. The TCR was taken from a human donor in good health (CMV status not recorded). Some clones in this sample may be carry-over from other donors' samples. This CDR3 reads CASRSGGPNEKLFF. CDR3 DNA sequence: TGTGCCAGCAGGTCAGGGGGCCCTAATGAAAAACTGTTTTTT.